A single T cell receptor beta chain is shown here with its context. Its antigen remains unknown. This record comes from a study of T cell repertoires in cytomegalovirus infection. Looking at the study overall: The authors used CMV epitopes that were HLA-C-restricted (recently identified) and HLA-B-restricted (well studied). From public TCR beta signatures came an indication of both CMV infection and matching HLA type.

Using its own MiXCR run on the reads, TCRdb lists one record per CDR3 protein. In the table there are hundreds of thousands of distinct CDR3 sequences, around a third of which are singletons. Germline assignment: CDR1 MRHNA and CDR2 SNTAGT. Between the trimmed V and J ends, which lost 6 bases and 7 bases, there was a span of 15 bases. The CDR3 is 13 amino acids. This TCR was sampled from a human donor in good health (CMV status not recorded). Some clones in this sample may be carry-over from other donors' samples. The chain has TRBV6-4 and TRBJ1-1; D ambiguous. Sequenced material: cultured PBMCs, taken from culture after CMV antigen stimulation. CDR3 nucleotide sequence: TGTGCCAGCAGGGATCTTTATACTGGTGAAGCTTTCTTT. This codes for CASRDLYTGEAFF.